This T cell receptor (beta chain) was found in a study of shared clonotypes between healthy human individuals (dated by TCRdb to between 2020 and 2021). Looking at the study overall: Two women and three men aged 18 to 49 years were included in the cohort. Per donor, three plates each were used for CD4 naive and CD4 memory, two for CD8 naive, and one for CD8 memory. Blood TCR repertoires of about 5 healthy adults were deeply sequenced to estimate repertoire size and the extent of clonotype sharing between individuals. To increase sequencing depth and limit assay-specific biases, different laboratories used diverse techniques to prepare libraries and sequence TCR repertoires. Between about 0.85 and 10 billion PBMCs per donor were obtained by leukapheresis. What the work shows at the level of the full study, not this receptor alone: Sharing across a few donors was observed for around 5% of naive CD4, about 3.2% of naive CD8, 2% to 2.5% of memory CD4, and around 0.4% of memory CD8 clonotypes. Because the study included a small number of donors, the genetic and exposure-history diversity represented was limited. Even with the large sequencing depth, rarefaction of the sorted-subset datasets indicated that sequencing was incomplete. Pairwise subsampling led to the expectation that sequencing depth would affect the degree of clonotype sharing among donors. Naive subsets generally had larger estimated clonotype richness than memory subsets did. Higher generation probabilities were observed for clonotypes shared by all four sorted-subset donors than for non-shared clonotypes. Sampling was limited to blood, and TCR repertoires in tissue likely differ from TCR repertoires in blood.

Using the deep immunoSEQ assay, multiplex PCR amplified TCR CDR3 regions from genomic DNA. For each cell subset, the extracted genomic DNA was distributed evenly across all wells of several immunoSEQ 96-well plates, and each plate served as one replicate. For sorted subsets, each replicate PCR was loaded with 200 ng genomic DNA, equivalent to 30,000 or so T cell genomes. Purified libraries were measured with a Qubit 3.0 fluorometer, size-checked on a Bioanalyzer 2100, and measured again with the KAPA Library Quantification kit. Each immunoSEQ 96-well plate was sequenced on its own single-read 150-cycle Illumina NextSeq 550 flow cell. On the authors' methods: The immunoSEQ output contained only junctional sequences without quality scores, so filtering could not match that applied to full-length reads. Sequences were annotated with PyIR, a Python wrapper for IgBLAST v1.9, and V/J genes and CDR3 were assigned using IMGT germline references. Reads were removed for weak V/J assignments (E-value above 1e-6), missing CDR3, stop codons, out-of-frame junctions, or ambiguous translated residues. V3J clonotypes were defined as sequences sharing the same inferred V gene, J gene, and CDR3 amino acid sequence. The percentage overlap between two repertoires was calculated by dividing the number of shared unique clonotypes by the size of the smaller repertoire. RTK rarefaction, the Chao1 estimator, and Recon v2.1 estimates of unobserved clonotypes were used to assess repertoire richness. Generation probabilities for all TCRbeta clonotypes obtained by the gDNA method from a few donors were computed using OLGA. Sourced from immuneACCESS, this table was stored by TCRdb with only in-frame sequences that have V and J called. A share of the clones is absent; for the studies checked, an unresolved V gene accounts for under half, and the remainder has no known explanation. D and trimming come from the DNA, and the V and J calls and clone size come from that table. Present in this sample are some 600,000 clones, 95% to 96% of which were seen just once. The leading ten clones occupy approximately 0.1% of the sample.

Concerning this clone itself: This clone's antigen is unknown. There are no base qualities to consult, and no much larger clone falls within one base.

From its cysteine to its phenylalanine, the CDR3 spans 15 amino acids. Just CDR3 DNA is preserved here, 45 bases in frame from base 1. V is cut by 4 bases and J by 1 base, and the space between the germline ends is 11 bases. In the germline V gene, CDR1 corresponds to MDHEN and CDR2 to SYDVKM. CD8 naive samples were CD45RO-negative cells positively selected for CCR7, giving a CD45RA+CCR7+ population that excluded TemRA cells. Donors were healthy HIV-negative adults with no recently reported acute infections or vaccinations. All donors were Caucasian adults living in Nashville, Tennessee, USA. After blood collection by leukapheresis, PBMCs were isolated using Ficoll-Histopaque density gradient centrifugation and then cryopreserved in the vapor phase of liquid nitrogen. Analytical flow cytometry was used to check the purity and quantity of each magnetically sorted T cell population. From each sorted fraction, genomic DNA was isolated and quantified by UV absorbance on a Nanodrop 2000c.

The specimen was naive CD8+ T cells sorted from blood. The cell subset or site tag for this specimen amounts to: CD45RA+CCR7+. The receptor's source is a young woman in good health. The rearranged segments are TRBV28 and TRBJ1-5, and possibly TRBD1, on 5 matching bases. The nucleotide sequence is given as TGTGCCAGCAGTTCTCCAGGGCAAAGCAATCAGCCCCAGCATTTT. Its protein reads: CASSSPGQSNQPQHF.